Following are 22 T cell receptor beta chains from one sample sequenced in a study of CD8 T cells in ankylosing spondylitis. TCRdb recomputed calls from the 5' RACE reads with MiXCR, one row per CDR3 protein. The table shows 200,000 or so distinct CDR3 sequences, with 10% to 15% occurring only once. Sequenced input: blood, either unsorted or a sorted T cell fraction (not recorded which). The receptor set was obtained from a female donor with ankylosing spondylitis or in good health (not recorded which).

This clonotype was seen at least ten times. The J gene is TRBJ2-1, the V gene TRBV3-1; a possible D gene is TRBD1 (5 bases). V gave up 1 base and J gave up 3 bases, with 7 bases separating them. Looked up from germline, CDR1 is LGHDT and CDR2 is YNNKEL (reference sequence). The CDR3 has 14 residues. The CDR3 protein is CASSQVGHYNEQFF. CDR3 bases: TGTGCCAGCAGCCAAGTGGGGCACTACAATGAGCAGTTCTTC.

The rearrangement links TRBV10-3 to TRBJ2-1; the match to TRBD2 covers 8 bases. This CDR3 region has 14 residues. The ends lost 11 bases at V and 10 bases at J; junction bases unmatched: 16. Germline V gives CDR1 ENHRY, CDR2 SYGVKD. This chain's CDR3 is CAGSSAGAAGEQFF. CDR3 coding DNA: TGTGCCGGGTCGTCAGCGGGGGCTGCGGGGGAGCAGTTCTTC.

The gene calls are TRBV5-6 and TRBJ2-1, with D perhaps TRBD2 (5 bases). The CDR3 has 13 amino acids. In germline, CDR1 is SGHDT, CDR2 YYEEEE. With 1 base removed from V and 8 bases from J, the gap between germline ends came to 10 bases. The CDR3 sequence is CASSLRLAYEQFF. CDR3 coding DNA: TGTGCCAGCAGCTTGAGGCTAGCCTATGAGCAGTTCTTC.

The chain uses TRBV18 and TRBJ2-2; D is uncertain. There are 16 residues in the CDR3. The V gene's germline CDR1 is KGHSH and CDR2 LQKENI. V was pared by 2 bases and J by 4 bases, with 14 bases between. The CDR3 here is CASSPMQTKSTGELFF. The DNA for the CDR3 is TGTGCCAGCTCACCAATGCAGACCAAGAGCACCGGGGAGCTGTTTTTT.

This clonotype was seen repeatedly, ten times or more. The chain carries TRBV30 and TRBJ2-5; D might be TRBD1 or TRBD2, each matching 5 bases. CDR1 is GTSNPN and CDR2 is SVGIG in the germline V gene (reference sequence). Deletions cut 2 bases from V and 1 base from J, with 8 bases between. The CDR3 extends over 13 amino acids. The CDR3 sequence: CAWSPGTQETQYF. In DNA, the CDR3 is TGTGCCTGGAGTCCGGGGACCCAAGAGACCCAGTACTTC.

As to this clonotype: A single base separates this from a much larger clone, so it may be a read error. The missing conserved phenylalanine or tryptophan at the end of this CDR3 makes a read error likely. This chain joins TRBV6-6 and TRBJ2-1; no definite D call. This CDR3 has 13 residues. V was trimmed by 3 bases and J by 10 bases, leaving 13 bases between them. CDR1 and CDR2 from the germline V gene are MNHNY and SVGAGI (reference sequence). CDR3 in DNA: TGTGCCAGCAGTTATGGCCTCCGCAGAGAGCAGTTCTAC. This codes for CASSYGLRREQFY.

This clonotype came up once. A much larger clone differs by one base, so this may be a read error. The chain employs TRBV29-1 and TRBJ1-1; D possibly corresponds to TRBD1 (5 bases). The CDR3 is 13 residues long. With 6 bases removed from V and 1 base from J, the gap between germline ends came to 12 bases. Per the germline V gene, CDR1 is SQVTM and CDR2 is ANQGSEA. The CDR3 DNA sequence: TGCAGCGTGAGGAGGGGAGAGAACACTGAAGCTTTCTTT. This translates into CSVRRGENTEAFF.

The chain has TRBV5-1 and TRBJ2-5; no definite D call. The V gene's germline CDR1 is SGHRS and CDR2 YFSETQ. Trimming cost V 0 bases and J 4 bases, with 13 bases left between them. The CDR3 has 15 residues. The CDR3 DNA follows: TGCGCCAGCAGCTTGGTAACGCCAGGCGGAGAGACCCAGTACTTC. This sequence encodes CASSLVTPGGETQYF.

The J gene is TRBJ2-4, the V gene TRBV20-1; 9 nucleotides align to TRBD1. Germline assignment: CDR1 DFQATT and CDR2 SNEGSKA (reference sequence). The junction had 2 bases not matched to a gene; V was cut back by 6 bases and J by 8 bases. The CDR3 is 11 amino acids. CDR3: CSARTGDIQYF. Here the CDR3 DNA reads TGCAGTGCAAGGACAGGGGACATTCAGTACTTC.

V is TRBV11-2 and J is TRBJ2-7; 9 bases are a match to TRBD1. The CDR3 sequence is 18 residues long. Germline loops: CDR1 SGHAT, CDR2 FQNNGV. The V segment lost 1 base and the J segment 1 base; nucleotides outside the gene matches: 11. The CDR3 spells CASSLGGQGRGRSYEQYF. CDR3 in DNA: TGTGCCAGCAGCTTAGGGGGACAGGGTAGAGGGCGGTCCTACGAGCAGTACTTC.

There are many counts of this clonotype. The CDR3 DNA reads as TGTGCCACCAGATCCACGACGGCCTCGAACACTGAAGCTTTCTTT. Its translation is CATRSTTASNTEAFF. This chain joins TRBV24-1 and TRBJ1-1, with unresolved D. V lost 7 bases and J lost 1, with 15 bases in between. CDR1 and CDR2 from the germline V gene are KGHDR and SFDVKD. CDR3 length: 15 amino acids.

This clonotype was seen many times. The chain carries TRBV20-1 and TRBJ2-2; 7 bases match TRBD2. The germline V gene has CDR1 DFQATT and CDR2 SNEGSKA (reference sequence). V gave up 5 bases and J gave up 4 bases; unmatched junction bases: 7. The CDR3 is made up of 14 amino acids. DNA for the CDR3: TGCAGTGCTCCTTCGCCGGGGGGCACCGGGGAGCTGTTTTTT. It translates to CSAPSPGGTGELFF.

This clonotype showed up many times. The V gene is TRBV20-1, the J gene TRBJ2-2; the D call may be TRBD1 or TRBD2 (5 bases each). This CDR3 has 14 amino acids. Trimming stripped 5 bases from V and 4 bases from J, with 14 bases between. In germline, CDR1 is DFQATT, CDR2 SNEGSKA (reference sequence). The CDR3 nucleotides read TGCAGTGCTTATGGGGGAGTGGGCACCGGGGAGCTGTTTTTT. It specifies CSAYGGVGTGELFF.

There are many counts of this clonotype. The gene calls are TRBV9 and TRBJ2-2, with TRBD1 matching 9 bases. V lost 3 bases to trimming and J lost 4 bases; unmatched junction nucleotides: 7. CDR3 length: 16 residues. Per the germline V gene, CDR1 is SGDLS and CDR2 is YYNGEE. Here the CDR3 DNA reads TGTGCCAGCAGCGGGACAAGACAGGGGGGCACCGGGGAGCTGTTTTTT. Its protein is CASSGTRQGGTGELFF.

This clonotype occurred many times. In nucleotides, the CDR3 is TGTGCCAGCAGTTTAGTACGTTGGCCGGACAACAATGAGCAGTTCTTC. It yields the protein CASSLVRWPDNNEQFF. V usage is TRBV12-3 or TRBV12-4 and J usage is TRBJ2-1; D might be TRBD1 (5 bases). Trimming stripped 1 base from V and 5 bases from J, with 15 bases between. This CDR3 is 16 amino acids long.

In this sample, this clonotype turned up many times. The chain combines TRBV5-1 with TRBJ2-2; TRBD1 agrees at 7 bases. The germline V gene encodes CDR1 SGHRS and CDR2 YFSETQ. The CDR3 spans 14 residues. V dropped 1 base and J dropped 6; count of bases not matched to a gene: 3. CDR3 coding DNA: TGCGCCAGCAGCTTGACAGGGGATGCCGGGGAGCTGTTTTTT. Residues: CASSLTGDAGELFF.

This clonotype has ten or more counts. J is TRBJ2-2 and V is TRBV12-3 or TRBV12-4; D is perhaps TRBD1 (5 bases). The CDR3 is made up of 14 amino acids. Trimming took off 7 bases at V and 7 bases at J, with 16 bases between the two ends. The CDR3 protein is CASKQDTSYGELFF. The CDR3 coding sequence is TGTGCCAGCAAACAGGACACGTCCTACGGGGAGCTGTTTTTT.

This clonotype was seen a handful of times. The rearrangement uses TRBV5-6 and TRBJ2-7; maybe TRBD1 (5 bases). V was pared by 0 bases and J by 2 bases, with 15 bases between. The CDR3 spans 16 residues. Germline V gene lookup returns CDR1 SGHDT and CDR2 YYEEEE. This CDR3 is CASSLVVTVGTYEQYF. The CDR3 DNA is TGTGCCAGCAGCTTGGTGGTGACAGTGGGTACCTACGAGCAGTACTTC.

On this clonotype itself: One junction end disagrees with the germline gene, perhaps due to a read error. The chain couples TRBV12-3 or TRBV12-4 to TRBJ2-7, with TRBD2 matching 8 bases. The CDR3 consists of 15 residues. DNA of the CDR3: TGTGCCAACAGTTTGCCTAGCGGGTCCTCCTACGAGCAGTACTTC. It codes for CANSLPSGSSYEQYF.

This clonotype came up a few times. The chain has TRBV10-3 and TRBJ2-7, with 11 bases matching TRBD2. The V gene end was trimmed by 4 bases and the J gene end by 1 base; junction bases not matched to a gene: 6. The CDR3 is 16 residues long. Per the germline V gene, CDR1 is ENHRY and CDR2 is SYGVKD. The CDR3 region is CAISGGLAGGSYEQYF. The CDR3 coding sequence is TGTGCCATCAGTGGGGGCCTAGCGGGAGGTTCCTACGAGCAGTACTTC.

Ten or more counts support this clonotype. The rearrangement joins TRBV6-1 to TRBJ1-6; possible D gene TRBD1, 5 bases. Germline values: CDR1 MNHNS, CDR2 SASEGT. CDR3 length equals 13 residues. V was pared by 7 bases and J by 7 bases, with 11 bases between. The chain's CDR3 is CASKQGVNSPLHF. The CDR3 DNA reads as TGTGCCAGCAAGCAGGGTGTAAATTCACCCCTCCACTTT.

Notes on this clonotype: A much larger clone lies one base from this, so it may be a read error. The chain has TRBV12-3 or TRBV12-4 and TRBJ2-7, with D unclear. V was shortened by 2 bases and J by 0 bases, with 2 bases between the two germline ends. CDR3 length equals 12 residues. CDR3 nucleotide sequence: TGTGCCAGCAGTTTACCCTCCTACGAGCAGTACTTC. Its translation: CASSLPSYEQYF.